This T cell receptor beta chain was sequenced for a study of cytomegalovirus exposure and HLA in healthy donors. In the PCR, 60 Vbeta and 13 Jbeta primers were used. Using immunoSEQ multiplex PCR, the repertoire was profiled, and TCRdb retains in-frame clones only, with some absent. The sample includes some 120,000 clones, under 85% of them seen just once. Trimming at V came to 8 bases and at J to 4 bases, leaving 8 bases not matched to a gene. The CDR3 consists of 16 residues. CDR1 and CDR2 from the germline V gene are SGHTA and FQGNSA. Study-wide points: Trimming of TCR beta V- and J-genes showed a link, identified in a later analysis, to a missense DCLRE1C variant. Common viral pathogens seemed to be connected with several of the most significant clusters, according to a later analysis.

A word on this clone: Its antigen is not identified.

The TCR sequence derives from a woman in her fifties or sixties in good health and CMV-seropositive. The sample taken for sequencing was PBMCs. The chain carries TRBV7-2 and TRBJ2-1, with 13 positions matching TRBD2. In DNA, the CDR3 is TGTGCCAGCGGAACTAGCGGGGGGGCTAAGTACAATGAGCAGTTCTTC. Its protein product is CASGTSGGAKYNEQFF.